A selection of T cell receptor beta chains follows, all from one sample in a study of PD-L1 blockade in urothelial cancer. Assay: immunoSEQ multiplex PCR; the TCRdb copy retains only in-frame clones and omits some. The table includes 50,000 or so clones, 85% to 90% detected once. The sequencing here drew on PBMCs, taken around atezolizumab (anti-PD-L1) treatment. The receptors stem from a man in his 60s with urothelial cancer. CDR3s include the opening cysteine and the closing phenylalanine or tryptophan. The order of the fields is J gene, V gene, CDR3 protein.

J: TRBJ2-7; V: TRBV7-2; CDR3: CASSLYGSLGDGKYEQYF
J: TRBJ1-2; V: TRBV15; CDR3: CATSDGGAQNYGYTF
J: TRBJ2-2; V: TRBV30; CDR3: CAWSLTLGGTSGRAAGELFF
J: TRBJ2-3; V: TRBV4-3; CDR3: CASSQDSAQGADTQYF
J: TRBJ1-5; V: TRBV30; CDR3: CAWSVPTGGSHQPQHF
J: TRBJ2-1; V: TRBV6-6; CDR3: CASSYPGLVDEQFF
J: TRBJ1-2; V: TRBV5-1; CDR3: CASSPTAGGNYGYTF
J: TRBJ1-2; V: TRBV7-9; CDR3: CASSPTGYPGYTF
J: TRBJ1-1; V: TRBV11-2; CDR3: CASSLGYRGNTEAFF
J: TRBJ1-2; V: TRBV2; CDR3: CASSEVGGDYGYTF
J: TRBJ1-1; V: TRBV25-1; CDR3: CASREAKGTEAFF
J: TRBJ1-2; V: TRBV5-1; CDR3: CASSTGQGNGYTF
J: TRBJ1-4; V: TRBV18; CDR3: CASSLDRVATNEKLFF
J: TRBJ2-7; V: TRBV7-9; CDR3: CASSLVQGWQYF
J: TRBJ1-5; V: TRBV4-1; CDR3: CASSRTGQGANSNQPQHF
J: TRBJ2-5; V: TRBV11-2; CDR3: CASSLGTGQETQYF
J: TRBJ2-3; V: TRBV19; CDR3: CASSPRPTDTQYF
J: TRBJ1-2; V: TRBV27; CDR3: CASSFLTGGNYGYTF
J: TRBJ1-3; V: TRBV5-1; CDR3: CASSKTGTGIGNTIYF
J: TRBJ1-1; V: TRBV27; CDR3: CASSPRQELNTEAFF
J: TRBJ2-3; V: TRBV29-1; CDR3: CSVFAGTGGFTTDTQYF